One sample yielded the 9 T cell receptor beta chains listed below, sequenced in a study of control samples from healthy donors and cancer patients. Some clones are missing from TCRdb's copy, which holds only in-frame ones; the method was immunoSEQ multiplex PCR. Altogether about 120,000 clones are present, 70% to 90% being singletons, with the ten largest covering less than 3.5%. Material: blood. These receptors were collected from a man between 35 and 55 years old in good health.

This clone showed up just once. The rearrangement links TRBV7-9 to TRBJ1-1, with D hard to call. The CDR3 is 13 residues long. V lost 5 bases, J lost 3 bases, and 10 bases lay in between. The germline V gene has CDR1 SEHNR and CDR2 FQNEAQ (reference sequence). CDR3 sequence (DNA): TGTGCCAGCAGCCAACGGTTGGACACTGAAGCTTTCTTT. Translating gives CASSQRLDTEAFF.

The chain has TRBV3-1 (or the pseudogene TRBV3-2) and TRBJ1-3; no definite D call. Germline-derived CDR1 and CDR2 are LGHDT and YNNKEL (reference sequence). V was trimmed by 3 bases and J by 0 bases, leaving 3 bases between them. This CDR3 has 13 residues. The CDR3 region has the DNA TGTGCCAGCAGCCAGCGCTCTGGAAACACCATATATTTT. Protein sequence: CASSQRSGNTIYF.

The chain recombines TRBV3-1 (or the pseudogene TRBV3-2) with TRBJ2-7, with TRBD1 identical over 7 bases. V gave up 4 bases and J gave up 3 bases; unmatched junction bases: 9. The CDR3 is 15 residues long. Per the germline V gene, CDR1 is LGHDT and CDR2 is YNNKEL (reference sequence). The CDR3 sequence is CASSRNGQVDYEQYF. DNA for the CDR3: TGTGCCAGCAGCCGAAATGGACAGGTTGACTACGAGCAGTACTTC.

The V call is TRBV24-1, the J call TRBJ2-5; possibly TRBD1 for D (6 bases). With 7 bases removed from V and 2 bases from J, the gap between germline ends came to 13 bases. CDR1 and CDR2 (germline): KGHDR, SFDVKD. The CDR3 totals 14 residues. The CDR3 protein is CATRPQGQQETQYF. Here the CDR3 DNA reads TGTGCCACCAGGCCCCAGGGGCAGCAAGAGACCCAGTACTTC.

The V call is TRBV24-1, the J call TRBJ1-2, with 7 nucleotides matching TRBD1. The CDR3 spans 18 residues. Germline CDR1 and CDR2: KGHDR and SFDVKD. V was pared by 2 bases and J by 4 bases, with 15 bases of the junction left unmatched. The CDR3 reads CATSDSPSTGTFSYGYTF. The CDR3 nucleotides read TGTGCCACCAGTGATTCCCCGTCGACAGGGACCTTTAGCTATGGCTACACCTTC.

This chain uses TRBV5-6 with TRBJ1-5, with TRBD1 as a possible D gene (6 bases). The CDR3 runs 15 residues. V lost 0 bases and J lost 6, with 13 bases in between. Germline CDR1 SGHDT, CDR2 YYEEEE. The CDR3 is CASSLVTGMGQPQHF. CDR3 DNA: TGTGCCAGCAGCTTGGTCACAGGGATGGGTCAGCCCCAGCATTTT.

This chain links TRBV7-2 with TRBJ2-5; tentatively, D is TRBD2 (5 bases). This CDR3 region has 13 residues. The V gene's germline CDR1 is SGHTA and CDR2 FQGNSA. V was pared by 3 bases and J by 3 bases, with 8 bases between. The CDR3 DNA reads TGTGCCAGCAGCTTGTACGGGGAAGAGACCCAGTACTTC. Its protein is CASSLYGEETQYF.

The V gene is TRBV7-9, the J gene TRBJ2-5, with D perhaps matching TRBD1 (6 bases). Trimming removed 8 bases from V and 3 bases from J, with 16 bases in between. The CDR3 consists of 14 residues. Germline lookup yields CDR1 SEHNR and CDR2 FQNEAQ (reference sequence). This CDR3 reads CASSYRRTEETQYF. The CDR3 coding sequence is TGTGCCAGCTCCTACCGGAGGACAGAAGAGACCCAGTACTTC.

This clone has at least ten counts. Other nucleotide sequences in the sample specify the same CDR3. The genes are TRBV29-1 and TRBJ1-2; 11 bases fit TRBD1. J gave up 4 bases and V 5 bases, and 6 bases lay outside the gene matches. The CDR3 length is 14 residues. Germline CDR1 reads SQVTM; CDR2 reads ANQGSEA. The CDR3 nucleotides are TGCAGCGTTCGATCCGGGACAGGGGGCTATGGCTACACCTTC. It translates to CSVRSGTGGYGYTF.